The 9 T cell receptor beta chains below all came from one sample that was sequenced in a study of shared clonotypes between healthy human individuals. Cells designated naive CD8 were CD45RO-negative and were positively selected for CCR7, with terminally differentiated effector memory CD45RA+ cells excluded. Assay: immunoSEQ multiplex PCR; the TCRdb copy retains only in-frame clones and omits some. Of about 2.1 million clones detected, just over 90% appear once; the ten largest clones hold about 1.6%. The material sequenced was naive CD8+ T cells from PBMCs. Receptors were obtained from a young man in good health. Some clones in this sample may be carry-over from other donors' samples.

The chain combines TRBV28 with TRBJ2-7; D unclear. The V end was cut by 6 bases, the J end by 2 bases, with 14 bases between. There are 14 residues in the CDR3. Germline CDR1 MDHEN, CDR2 SYDVKM. The CDR3 region has the DNA TGTGCCAGCAGGGACCGGGTCGGTACCTACGAGCAGTACTTC. Protein sequence: CASRDRVGTYEQYF.

Points on this clone: A read error may produce the germline difference seen at one junction end. The chain employs TRBV9 and TRBJ2-1, with D unresolved. This CDR3 is 11 amino acids long. Germline V gene lookup returns CDR1 SGDLS and CDR2 YYNGEE. The CDR3 sequence: CASSDYDEQFF. DNA for the CDR3: TGTGCCAGCAGCGACTACGATGAGCAGTTCTTC. The full variable domain, rest sourced from reference TRBV9 and TRBJ2-1, is DSGVTQTPKHLITATGQRVTLRCSPRSGDLSVYWYQQSLDQGLQFLIQYYNGEERAKGNILERFSAQQFPDLHSELNLSSLELGDSALYFCASSDYDEQFFGPGTRLTVL.

This clone was picked up one time. J is TRBJ2-1 and V is TRBV19; TRBD1 might be the D (6 bases). The V end was cut by 5 bases, the J end by 9 bases, with 17 bases between. The CDR3 loop spans 14 amino acids. Germline CDR1 reads LNHDA; CDR2 reads SQIVND (reference sequence). The CDR3 nucleotides read TGTGCCAGTAGTGTCGGCAGGGGTCCCCTTGAGCAGTTCTTC. Translation: CASSVGRGPLEQFF. Full variable domain (rest looked up from reference TRBV19 and TRBJ2-1): DGGITQSPKYLFRKEGQNVTLSCEQNLNHDAMYWYRQDPGQGLRLIYYSQIVNDFQKGDIAEGYSVSREKKESFPLTVTSAQKNPTAFYLCASSVGRGPLEQFFGPGTRLTVL.

The chain joins TRBV14 to TRBJ2-1, with 10 bases identical to TRBD1. CDR3 length: 14 amino acids. Germline-derived CDR1 and CDR2 are SGHDN and FVKESK. The V segment lost 3 bases and the J segment 9 bases; nucleotides outside the gene matches: 5. CDR3 in DNA: TGTGCCAGCAGCCAGACAGGGGGCTTTGGTGAGCAGTTCTTC. Protein product: CASSQTGGFGEQFF.

The rearrangement joins TRBV6-5 to TRBJ2-3; TRBD1 aligns across 8 bases. The CDR3 has 15 amino acids. V gave up 6 bases and J gave up 3 bases; unmatched junction bases: 8. Looked up from germline, CDR1 is MNHEY and CDR2 is SVGAGI. The CDR3 DNA sequence: TGTGCCAGCAGCGACAGGGGTACACTAACAGATACGCAGTATTTT. The encoded protein is CASSDRGTLTDTQYF.

The V call is TRBV27, the J call TRBJ2-3; D remains ambiguous. The CDR3 runs to 10 residues. CDR1 is MNHEY and CDR2 is SMNVEV in the germline V gene (reference sequence). Trimming left V 7 bases short and J 5 bases short, with 4 bases between. For the CDR3, the DNA is TGTGCCAGCACCCGAGATACGCAGTATTTT. Translated: CASTRDTQYF.

The V gene is TRBV13, the J gene TRBJ1-4; 10 nucleotides agree with TRBD1. The CDR3 spans 15 residues. Germline assignment: CDR1 PRHDT and CDR2 FYEKMQ (reference sequence). V lost 5 bases and J lost 8; bases outside the gene matches: 8. The CDR3 DNA reads TGTGCCAGCAGCACCAGGGACAGGGGTTGGGAAAAACTGTTTTTT. This sequence encodes CASSTRDRGWEKLFF. Variable domain in full (rest from reference TRBV13 and TRBJ1-4): AAGVIQSPRHLIKEKRETATLKCYPIPRHDTVYWYQQGPGQDPQFLISFYEKMQSDKGSIPDRFSAQQFSDYHSELNMSSLELGDSALYFCASSTRDRGWEKLFFGSGTQLSVL.

This chain uses TRBV11-2 with TRBJ2-5; D gene ambiguous. The CDR3 totals 14 residues. Germline-derived CDR1 and CDR2 are SGHAT and FQNNGV. Trimming left V 2 bases short and J 0 bases short, with 7 bases between. This chain's CDR3 is CASSLLYNQETQYF. In DNA form, the CDR3 reads TGTGCCAGCAGCTTACTATACAACCAAGAGACCCAGTACTTC.

The chain recombines TRBV29-1 with TRBJ2-2; D is uncertain. This CDR3 spans 13 amino acids. Germline V CDR1 and CDR2: SQVTM, ANQGSEA. Trimming shortened V by 7 bases and J by 2 bases, and 11 bases separated the two germline ends. The CDR3 spells CSAMDGNTGELFF. The CDR3 coding sequence is TGCAGCGCAATGGACGGAAACACCGGGGAGCTGTTTTTT.